The 22 T cell receptor beta chains listed next were all sequenced from one sample in a study of vaccination effects on CD4 cells after COVID-19. Repertoires were generated with immunoSEQ multiplex PCR, while TCRdb's copy carries only in-frame clones and drops some. The data contain around 50,000 clones, about 74% of them seen just once; the ten biggest clones take up about 5%. Isolating CD4+ T cells followed approximately 9 days of culture. Infection with SARS-CoV-2 occurred in the person between March and December 2020, and PCR confirmed it. All participants had two doses of either the BNT162b2 or mRNA-1273 vaccine. Their cognate antigens are unknown. The specimen was CD4+ T cells from PBMCs cultured without peptide, collected after COVID-19 vaccination. The source of these receptors is a human donor who had a prior SARS-CoV-2 infection.

V usage is TRBV6-5 and J usage is TRBJ2-1; D call uncertain. The germline V gene has CDR1 MNHEY and CDR2 SVGAGI. The CDR3 runs to 14 residues. Trimming took 2 bases from V and 10 from J, leaving 15 bases between them. CDR3 nucleotide sequence: TGTGCCAGCAGTTACATTAGCATTTCCCGCGAGCAGTTCTTC. It specifies CASSYISISREQFF.

The chain employs TRBV30 and TRBJ2-5; 7 bases fit TRBD1. Losses at the gene ends were 3 bases for V and 5 bases for J; bases not matched to a gene: 12. This CDR3 is built from 15 residues. Per germline, CDR1 GTSNPN and CDR2 SVGIG (reference sequence). CDR3 DNA sequence: TGTGCCTGGAGCGAGGGGGCCACAGTAGGGGAGACCCAGTACTTC. The encoded protein is CAWSEGATVGETQYF.

The rearrangement links TRBV20-1 to TRBJ1-6; 7 bases fit TRBD1. Germline V gene lookup returns CDR1 DFQATT and CDR2 SNEGSKA (reference sequence). V lost 3 bases, J lost 0 bases, and 8 bases stayed unmatched. The CDR3 consists of 17 residues. This CDR3 reads CSASGRGSGSYNSPLHF. The CDR3 coding sequence is TGCAGTGCTAGTGGCAGGGGGTCAGGCTCCTATAATTCACCCCTCCACTTT.

The chain combines TRBV29-1 with TRBJ2-3; D possibly corresponds to TRBD1 (6 bases). There are 13 residues in the CDR3. Trimming shortened V by 6 bases and J by 3 bases, and 13 bases separated the two germline ends. CDR1 is SQVTM, CDR2 ANQGSEA, per germline. The CDR3 here is CSVAQGGTDTQYF. CDR3 in DNA: TGCAGCGTGGCACAGGGTGGGACAGATACGCAGTATTTT.

The chain combines TRBV5-6 with TRBJ2-3, with D possibly TRBD2 on 6 matching bases. Per germline, CDR1 SGHDT and CDR2 YYEEEE. The CDR3 loop spans 16 amino acids. Between the trimmed V and J ends, which lost 5 bases and 0 bases, there was a span of 16 bases. CDR3 in DNA: TGTGCCAGCAGGTGGCGAGCGGGTATTAGCACAGATACGCAGTATTTT. It specifies CASRWRAGISTDTQYF.

The CDR3 DNA sequence: TGTGCCAGCAGTCGAACCACAGGGTTTCATGGCTACACCTTC. It specifies CASSRTTGFHGYTF. V and J are TRBV6-5 and TRBJ1-2; a weak D match, TRBD1 (6 bases). Germline V gene data show CDR1 as MNHEY and CDR2 as SVGAGI. Trimming shortened V by 5 bases and J by 6 bases, and 16 bases separated the two germline ends. This CDR3 has 14 amino acids.

The table lists this clone with a few counts. This chain joins TRBV11-2 and TRBJ2-1, with D perhaps TRBD2 (5 bases). The ends were cut back, 5 bases at V and 5 bases at J, with 16 bases in the middle. Germline lookup yields CDR1 SGHAT and CDR2 FQNNGV. CDR3 size: 15 residues. The CDR3 DNA reads as TGTGCCAGCAGCCGAACTAGACCGACCAACAATGAGCAGTTCTTC. Translated, it gives CASSRTRPTNNEQFF.

V gene TRBV5-1 combines with J gene TRBJ2-1; 13 bases agree with TRBD2. This CDR3 is 15 amino acids long. Trimming removed 4 bases from V and 10 bases from J; junction bases left unmatched: 8. Per the germline V gene, CDR1 is SGHRS and CDR2 is YFSETQ. The DNA for the CDR3 is TGCGCCAGCAGCCCTGGGACTAGCGGGGTGTTGGAGCAGTTCTTC. Residues: CASSPGTSGVLEQFF.

This chain uses TRBV4-1 with TRBJ1-1; D gene uncertain. The CDR3 is made up of 16 amino acids. Germline CDR1 MGHRA, CDR2 YSYEKL. Trimming removed 0 bases at V and 1 base at J, with 12 bases between. CDR3 amino acids: CASSQELGGRNTEAFF. In DNA form, the CDR3 reads TGCGCCAGCAGCCAAGAACTGGGCGGACGGAACACTGAAGCTTTCTTT.

The rearrangement links TRBV19 to TRBJ2-5; tentative D call: TRBD1 (5 bases). The CDR3 length is 15 residues. The germline V gene has CDR1 LNHDA and CDR2 SQIVND (reference sequence). Trimming removed 2 bases at V and 5 bases at J, with 15 bases between. In DNA, the CDR3 is TGTGCCAGTAGTATATCGGCTAGGGGTGGGGAGACCCAGTACTTC. This codes for CASSISARGGETQYF.

This clone was picked up a small number of times. V gene TRBV2 combines with J gene TRBJ1-5; D is undetermined. Trimming shortened V by 6 bases and J by 5 bases, and 8 bases separated the two germline ends. The CDR3 consists of 12 residues. Germline CDR1 is SNHLY and CDR2 is FYNNEI. The CDR3 loop reads CASRDFDQPQHF. The CDR3 DNA reads as TGTGCCAGCAGAGACTTTGATCAGCCCCAGCATTTT.

In its sample, this clone was seen a few times. The chain uses TRBV10-3 and TRBJ2-2; 7 bases agree with TRBD2. J gave up 4 bases and V 7 bases, and 9 bases lay outside the gene matches. This CDR3 is 15 amino acids long. Germline assignment: CDR1 ENHRY and CDR2 SYGVKD. The CDR3 spells CAITRESGGTGELFF. CDR3 nucleotide sequence: TGTGCCATCACCCGGGAATCGGGGGGCACCGGGGAGCTGTTTTTT.

The chain links TRBV19 to TRBJ2-5, with D perhaps assigned TRBD1 or TRBD2 (5 bases each). CDR1 LNHDA and CDR2 SQIVND come from the germline V gene (reference sequence). Trimming shortened V by 5 bases and J by 4 bases, and 11 bases separated the two germline ends. CDR3 size: 13 residues. CDR3 protein: CASSLNGAETQYF. The CDR3, as DNA: TGTGCCAGTAGTCTGAACGGGGCAGAGACCCAGTACTTC.

The chain uses TRBV24-1 and TRBJ2-5, with 7 bases fitting TRBD2. This CDR3 comprises 13 residues. CDR1 is KGHDR and CDR2 is SFDVKD in the germline V gene. J lost 4 bases, V lost 6 bases, and 4 bases had no gene match. CDR3 residues: CATSKAGTETQYF. DNA of the CDR3: TGTGCCACCAGTAAAGCGGGAACAGAGACCCAGTACTTC.

There are a few counts of this clone. The chain employs TRBV14 and TRBJ1-2; D gene unclear. V lost 1 base and J 5 bases, leaving 5 bases between the germline ends. CDR3 size: 12 residues. Germline V CDR1 and CDR2: SGHDN, FVKESK. The CDR3: CASSQGGYGYTF. The CDR3 DNA sequence: TGTGCCAGCAGCCAAGGGGGATATGGCTACACCTTC.

The chain carries TRBV25-1 and TRBJ1-6; no definite D call. Between the trimmed V and J ends, which lost 4 bases and 9 bases, there was a span of 4 bases. Germline CDR1 is MGHDK and CDR2 is SYGVNS. The CDR3 loop spans 11 amino acids. Here the CDR3 reads CASSGGSPLHF. The CDR3 bases are TGTGCCAGCAGTGGTGGTTCACCCCTCCACTTT.

The genes are TRBV19 and TRBJ1-5, with 8 bases that match TRBD1. The CDR3 length is 14 residues. J gave up 6 bases and V 2 bases, and 3 bases lay outside the gene matches. CDR1 is LNHDA, CDR2 SQIVND, per germline (reference sequence). CDR3: CASSISRGLQPQHF. The CDR3 region has the DNA TGTGCCAGTAGTATATCCAGGGGGCTTCAGCCCCAGCATTTT.

The gene calls are TRBV5-1 and TRBJ1-1; 7 bases match TRBD1. The CDR3 runs 15 residues. CDR1 and CDR2 from the germline V gene are SGHRS and YFSETQ. The trim removed 0 bases at V and 2 bases at J, leaving 4 bases unmatched. CDR3 DNA: TGCGCCAGCAGCTTGGTTTACAGGGGAAACACTGAAGCTTTCTTT. It is translated as CASSLVYRGNTEAFF. Complete variable domain (other parts from reference TRBV5-1 and TRBJ1-1): KAGVTQTPRYLIKTRGQQVTLSCSPISGHRSVSWYQQTPGQGLQFLFEYFSETQRNKGNFPGRFSGRQFSNSRSEMNVSTLELGDSALYLCASSLVYRGNTEAFFGQGTRLTVV.

The J gene is TRBJ2-1, the V gene TRBV6-1, with D uncertain. V dropped 3 bases and J dropped 0 bases, with 3 bases sitting between them. Germline V gene sequence: CDR1 MNHNS, CDR2 SASEGT. The CDR3 contains 13 residues. The CDR3: CASSESSYNEQFF. The DNA for the CDR3 is TGTGCCAGCAGTGAGAGCTCCTACAATGAGCAGTTCTTC.

The chain carries TRBV5-1 and TRBJ2-3; D gene uncertain. The V gene lost 1 base and the J gene lost 0 bases, with 6 bases spanning the gap. This CDR3 contains 14 residues. The germline V gene encodes CDR1 SGHRS and CDR2 YFSETQ. The CDR3 sequence is CASSLSFSTDTQYF. In DNA form, the CDR3 reads TGCGCCAGCAGCTTGTCTTTTAGCACAGATACGCAGTATTTT. The full variable domain, completed using reference TRBV5-1 and TRBJ2-3, is KAGVTQTPRYLIKTRGQQVTLSCSPISGHRSVSWYQQTPGQGLQFLFEYFSETQRNKGNFPGRFSGRQFSNSRSEMNVSTLELGDSALYLCASSLSFSTDTQYFGPGTRLTVL.

This chain joins TRBV9 and TRBJ2-1; TRBD2 matches 8 bases. CDR1 and CDR2 (germline): SGDLS, YYNGEE. V gave up 0 bases and J gave up 7 bases; unmatched junction bases: 3. CDR3 length: 14 residues. The CDR3 sequence: CASSVGLAINEQFF. The CDR3 nucleotides are TGTGCCAGCAGCGTAGGACTAGCGATTAATGAGCAGTTCTTC.

This chain connects TRBV24-1 to TRBJ2-5; TRBD1 is a possible D gene (6 bases). Trimming cost V 2 bases and J 4 bases, with 19 bases left between them. CDR3 length equals 17 residues. Germline CDR1 KGHDR, CDR2 SFDVKD. CDR3 in DNA: TGTGCCACCAGTGATTCCACAGGGCGTGCAGTAGCAGAGACCCAGTACTTC. This gives the protein CATSDSTGRAVAETQYF.